The present T cell receptor beta chain was sequenced within a study of cytomegalovirus exposure and HLA in healthy donors (dated by TCRdb to about 2017). As for the study more broadly: In an earlier analysis of 550 to 750 of the donors, roughly 300 Gb of sequence data and just under 120 million unique TCR beta sequences from some 170 million T cells were reported. Roughly 290 gigabases of sequencing data and 70 million to 100 million unique TCR sequences made up an early release that covered 500 to 700 HLA-typed donors. Among the approximately 400 genotyped donors, around 81% belonged to the genetic ancestry cluster associated with self-reported Caucasian donors. The aim of the study was to test whether cataloging public T cell receptors could identify signatures of past pathogen exposure. The T cell repertoires of under 700 subjects were profiled by immunosequencing and related to cytomegalovirus serostatus. Besides the first cohort of hundreds of subjects, a separate validation cohort made up of roughly 120 different subjects was used. The study combined high-throughput TCR immunosequencing, statistical association of individual TCRs with disease status, and machine learning to predict cytomegalovirus infection status. To study patterns of TCR occurrence, a later analysis re-analyzed previously published TCR beta repertoires from more than 550 donors and added high-resolution HLA genotyping. In the later analysis, no new phenotypic data were used to find candidate immune exposures; instead, reliance was placed on TCR beta sequences and their occurrence across donors. To decide whether each TCR beta V gene segment behaved as functional or pseudogenic, an earlier analysis of some 600 of the donors relied on high-throughput TCR beta sequencing. Donor age, sex, ethnicity and CMV serostatus were compiled together with the repertoire data. Genome-wide SNP genotypes for about 65% of the 666 donors were used in a later genetic analysis, which treated that subset as a discovery cohort. Every repertoire in the discovery cohort had been generated on one and the same sequencing platform. Both class I and class II loci were covered by HLA typing, at four-digit resolution. The number of donors typed differed by locus, with roughly 620-640 for A, B, C, DRB1 and DQB1, around 500 for DQA1, 600 to 610 for DPA1, and 450 to 480 for DPB1. A handful of DR-DQ haplotypes were treated as single units for association and clustering because of strong linkage in the cohort. Across 300 to 400 genotyped donors of the cohort, an average of about 240,000 unique TCR beta nucleotide sequences per donor were sequenced, and around 19% of those sequences were non-productive. Overall results and qualifications from the work: In an earlier analysis of some 640 of the donors, most TCR beta V segments were observed in productive rearrangements about 87% or about 30% of the time, broadly matching IMGT annotations. The study listed 150 to 200 TCR beta chains as associated with cytomegalovirus. A few of the identified cytomegalovirus-associated TCR beta chains were confirmed in vitro to be specific for cytomegalovirus antigens. In a later analysis, HLA-associated TCR beta chains were found to be more clonally expanded and to have lower generation probabilities than equally common non-associated chains. Because some donors lacked HLA typing at each locus, the association tests relied only on the typed subset. According to a later analysis, most CMV-associated TCR beta chains appeared to be HLA-restricted, and the HLA associations seemed to be driven largely by CMV exposure. Strong co-occurrence of HLA alleles, especially DR and DQ, made assigning TCR associations to individual alleles difficult. Several of the top co-occurrence clusters appeared to be linked to parvovirus B19, influenza, CMV and Epstein-Barr virus, according to a later analysis. The classifier was reported to diagnose cytomegalovirus status with high specificity and sensitivity in both the original and validation cohorts. Roughly uniform sequencing depth across donors was assumed in presence/absence analyses, although this assumption may not hold. Because the 87-base-pair reads could not distinguish some IMGT-functional V segments, including TRBV6-2 and TRBV6-3, those segments were excluded. Across donors, most TCR sequences were observed very rarely, whereas some public TCRs were present in many individuals. Linkage disequilibrium might explain the correlated functional status among segregating V segments, but an unknown experimental factor could not be excluded. A group of highly shared sequence variants was considered likely to be a technical artifact of the sequencing pipeline. In a later analysis, TCR association rates were found to vary across HLA loci, with the most associated TCRs seen for DRB1 alleles and the fewest for HLA-C alleles. The only immune exposure information available for the cohort was CMV serostatus. The authors suggested that the approach could potentially be generalized to other disease states and immunological phenotypes. Because counts were too low, 15 to 20 rarely observed V segments, including chromosome 9 orphons, were excluded from the earlier analysis of 587 of the donors. A later genetic analysis reported fewer N-insertions in productive TCRs among donors in an Asian-associated ancestry cluster than the roughly 700-donor mean. A further reported finding was that TCR beta sequences accurately predicted the HLA-A and HLA-B alleles for most subjects in the first cohort. This cohort had only TCR beta chains sequenced, and the lack of alpha or paired-chain data limited which features could be detected. At a false discovery rate of 0.05, a later analysis linked some 18,000 TCR beta sequences to specific HLA alleles. In a later genetic analysis, a missense DCLRE1C variant was associated with V-gene and J-gene trimming of TCR beta chains, and the association was replicated in an independent cohort.

To note about this clone: Its binding antigen is unknown. No base qualities exist here, and no much larger clone lies one base off it.

The cohort consisted of more than 650 healthy bone marrow donors. At the time of sampling, all cohort members were nominally healthy, though unrecorded immune exposures were likely present. The donor tested CMV seropositive and was one of the 289 seropositive cohort members. Each donor provided a peripheral blood sample, and peripheral blood mononuclear cells were used for TCR beta sequencing. The Qiagen DNeasy Blood Extraction Kit was used to extract genomic DNA from the blood cell samples. CDR1 and CDR2 are read off the germline V gene (reference sequence) as MNHEY and SMNVEV. Including cysteine and phenylalanine, the CDR3 has 15 amino acids. Only CDR3 DNA is held: 45 bases, read in frame from base 1. Deletion took 6 bases off V and 2 bases off J, with a span of 14 bases between the germline ends. Library preparation used the immunoSEQ multiplex PCR assay. A mixture of 60 forward primers for TCR Vbeta segments and 13 reverse primers for TCR Jbeta segments was used in the multiplex PCR. The CDR3 region of rearranged TCR beta genes was amplified from genomic DNA by a multiplex PCR assay. Amplified TCR beta libraries were sequenced as 87-base-pair reads on the Illumina HiSeq System. Per the original workflow: A later analysis counted about 80 million unique TCR beta chains across the 550 to 750 repertoires, and 10 million to 12 million of these chains were shared by at least two donors. Raw reads were error-corrected and collapsed into unique sequences with a nearest-neighbor algorithm that merged closely related sequences to remove PCR and sequencing errors. Alignment of CDR3 sequences to IMGT reference sequences was used to assign V, D and J gene segments. Each retained sequence needed at least a six-nucleotide match to both a V gene segment and a J gene segment. A rearrangement counted as productive if the CDR3 had no stop codons and remained in frame with V and J, and every other rearrangement counted as non-productive. Following IMGT convention, CDR3 was defined as the stretch from the second conserved V-encoded cysteine to the conserved J-encoded phenylalanine. In an earlier analysis of 587 of the donors, sequences lacking an unambiguous match to a single V gene segment were excluded. An earlier analysis of several hundred of the donors called V segments functional above 56.7% productive rearrangements and segregating when the between-donor standard deviation exceeded 5%. To diagnose cytomegalovirus status from the catalog of TCR beta chain sequences, a statistical classification framework was built. In a later analysis, TCR nucleotide sequences were compared against IMGT/GENE-DB human TR gene sequences so that V and J genes could be assigned. The TCRdist pipeline was used in a later analysis to assign CDR3 sequences and most-parsimonious VDJ recombination scenarios. In a later analysis, each TCR beta chain was defined by its CDR3 amino acid sequence together with its V-gene family, and reads without a unique V-gene family were excluded. To address suspected cross-contamination and a sequencing artifact, a later analysis removed 592 highly shared, low-generation-probability nucleotide sequences. A later analysis calculated a clonal expansion index for each public chain from normalized within-repertoire ranks of inferred template counts. In a later analysis, generation probabilities were computed with a VDJ recombination model fitted to out-of-frame rearrangements, and the resulting probabilities were checked against IGoR. A later analysis scored TCR-TCR, TCR-HLA and TCR-CMV co-occurrence with hypergeometric tests, applying a repertoire-size bias correction to TCR pairs. A later analysis estimated false discovery rates by permuting HLA or CMV assignments 20 times. In a later analysis, co-occurring TCRs were grouped with DBSCAN, and TCRdist sequence similarity was added when clustering was performed within HLA-allele-positive subsets. Co-occurrence clustering excluded repertoires with fewer than 30,000 or more than 120,000 public chains, plus five with anomalous nucleotide sharing. This is the immuneACCESS table as TCRdb keeps it, with only in-frame sequences that have V and J called. A part of the clones is gone; compared with another copy, unresolved V genes explain less than half, and the rest is unexplained. From that table come the V and J calls and clone size; the DNA was used to work out D and trimming. Across this sample there are some 79,000 clones, with over 70% seen only once. The ten top clones hold approximately 6% of the sample.

The chain couples TRBV27 to TRBJ2-1; no confident D gene assignment can be made. The sample consisted of PBMCs. This TCR derives from a male donor in good health and CMV-seropositive. At the DNA level, the sequence is TGTGCCAGCAGCTCCCCTTTGGGCGCCTACAATGAGCAGTTCTTC. The encoded protein is CASSSPLGAYNEQFF.